This is a list of T cell receptor beta chains from one sample in a study of blood T cell repertoires in COVID-19. Repertoires were generated with immunoSEQ multiplex PCR, while TCRdb's copy carries only in-frame clones and drops some. The repertoire consists of some 670,000 clones, with just under 90% occurring once and the leading ten covering approximately 0.25%. Sequenced: peripheral blood. The source is a woman aged 18-29 years with acute or convalescent COVID-19. The CDR3 runs from the conserved cysteine through the conserved F or W. Each record gives: clone size, D gene, V gene, J gene, CDR3 protein, CDR3 DNA. The D gene is left open where the match is weak. Clone size, where shown, is once, few, many, or a class for clones that have expanded.

.	TRBD1	TRBV11-2	TRBJ2-1	CASSPIQGGPYNEQFF	TGTGCCAGCAGCCCTATACAGGGGGGCCCCTACAATGAGCAGTTCTTC
.	TRBD1	TRBV7-7	TRBJ1-2	CASSLDRGYGYTF	TGTGCCAGCAGCTTAGACAGGGGATATGGCTACACCTTC
.	TRBD1	TRBV7-7	TRBJ2-5	CASSQKDRYQETQYF	TGTGCCAGCAGCCAAAAGGACAGGTACCAAGAGACCCAGTACTTC
.	.	TRBV5-1	TRBJ1-2	CASSPHRDHGYTF	TGCGCCAGCAGCCCACACAGGGACCATGGCTACACCTTC
once	.	TRBV12-3/TRBV12-4	TRBJ1-1	CACSGGTEAFF	TGTGCCTGTAGTGGAGGGACTGAAGCTTTCTTT
.	.	TRBV29-1	TRBJ1-1	CSASVGAAGAFF	TGCAGCGCTTCCGTAGGAGCGGCAGGAGCTTTCTTT
.	TRBD1	TRBV5-1	TRBJ1-2	CASSSGTGDPGNYGYTF	TGCGCCAGCAGCTCCGGGACAGGGGATCCCGGTAACTATGGCTACACCTTC
.	TRBD1	TRBV7-9	TRBJ2-7	CASSPPGQGYEQYF	TGTGCCAGCAGCCCACCGGGACAGGGCTACGAGCAGTACTTC
.	TRBD1	TRBV27	TRBJ2-7	CASSLRDRSYEQYF	TGTGCCAGCAGCCTCCGGGACAGATCCTACGAGCAGTACTTC
.	.	TRBV9	TRBJ1-2	CASSVHLTREVGGYTF	TGTGCCAGCAGCGTCCACTTGACAAGGGAGGTCGGCGGCTACACCTTC
once	TRBD1	TRBV6-6	TRBJ1-1	CASSWGQGNTEAFF	TGTGCCAGCAGTTGGGGACAGGGGAACACTGAAGCTTTCTTT
.	.	TRBV30	TRBJ2-7	CAWSDILSYEQYF	TGTGCCTGGAGTGACATTTTATCCTACGAGCAGTACTTC
.	.	TRBV5-4	TRBJ1-1	CASSEGLGGAFF	TGTGCCAGCAGCGAGGGACTCGGAGGAGCTTTCTTT
.	TRBD1	TRBV3-1/TRBV3-2	TRBJ2-1	CASSQERGPPFNEQFF	TGTGCCAGCAGCCAAGAAAGGGGGCCCCCATTCAATGAGCAGTTCTTC
.	.	TRBV3-1/TRBV3-2	TRBJ1-1	CASSPSAGTEAFF	TGTGCCAGCAGCCCCTCTGCAGGGACTGAAGCTTTCTTT
.	.	TRBV3-1/TRBV3-2	TRBJ2-1	CASSQDFPINEQFF	TGTGCCAGCAGCCAAGATTTTCCTATCAATGAGCAGTTCTTC
.	.	TRBV5-1	TRBJ2-5	CASSLIGGIQETQYF	TGCGCCAGCAGCTTGATCGGGGGAATCCAAGAGACCCAGTACTTC
.	TRBD1	TRBV6-6	TRBJ1-3	CASRPGQGLTGNTIYF	TGTGCCAGCAGACCCGGACAGGGCTTGACTGGAAACACCATATATTTT
.	.	TRBV6-5	TRBJ2-7	CASSYLGKGVPYEQYF	TGTGCCAGCAGTTACCTCGGGAAGGGCGTCCCCTACGAGCAGTACTTC
.	TRBD1	TRBV18	TRBJ1-1	CASSPSSGTGFTEAFF	TGTGCCAGCTCACCATCGAGCGGGACAGGATTTACTGAAGCTTTCTTT
.	TRBD1	TRBV19	TRBJ1-5	CASMTPGGADQPQHF	TGTGCCAGTATGACCCCAGGGGGCGCGGATCAGCCCCAGCATTTT
.	.	TRBV9	TRBJ1-2	CASSVSFLGGDYGYTF	TGTGCCAGCAGCGTCTCGTTTCTAGGGGGTGACTATGGCTACACCTTC
.	.	TRBV4-1	TRBJ1-5	CASSQDQGYSNQPQHF	TGCGCCAGCAGCCAAGATCAGGGGTATAGCAATCAGCCCCAGCATTTT
.	TRBD1	TRBV5-6	TRBJ1-2	CASSLIPGQGYGYTF	TGTGCCAGCAGCTTGATTCCGGGACAGGGGTATGGCTACACCTTC
.	.	TRBV4-1	TRBJ2-5	CASSQRLTVETQYF	TGCGCCAGCAGCCAACGACTAACGGTGGAGACCCAGTACTTC
few	TRBD1	TRBV6-5	TRBJ1-2	CASKITGGNYGYTF	TGTGCCAGCAAAATCACAGGGGGTAACTATGGCTACACCTTC
.	.	TRBV28	TRBJ1-6	CASTQKEWSYNSPLHF	TGTGCCAGCACCCAAAAGGAGTGGTCCTATAATTCACCCCTCCACTTT
.	TRBD1	TRBV2	TRBJ2-3	CASSWGQGDGDTQYF	TGTGCCAGCAGTTGGGGACAGGGGGACGGAGATACGCAGTATTTT
.	TRBD1	TRBV4-1	TRBJ2-1	CASSQGRQGGNEQFF	TGCGCCAGCAGCCAAGGACGACAGGGGGGCAATGAGCAGTTCTTC
once	TRBD1	TRBV3-1/TRBV3-2	TRBJ1-2	CASSQDRTGGLDYGYTF	TGTGCCAGCAGCCAAGACCGGACAGGGGGTTTAGACTATGGCTACACCTTC
few	TRBD1	TRBV7-9	TRBJ1-1	CASSRRTGISEAFF	TGTGCCAGCAGTAGAAGGACAGGGATTTCCGAAGCTTTCTTT
.	.	TRBV6-5	TRBJ2-7	CASRRLRDTNYEQYF	TGTGCCAGCAGAAGGCTCCGGGACACTAACTACGAGCAGTACTTC
.	.	TRBV7-6	TRBJ1-1	CASSLRANTEAFF	TGTGCCAGCAGCTTAAGAGCGAACACTGAAGCTTTCTTT
.	TRBD1	TRBV7-9	TRBJ2-5	CASSLVSGTGYQETQYF	TGTGCCAGCAGCTTAGTCTCCGGGACAGGGTACCAAGAGACCCAGTACTTC
once	TRBD1	TRBV19	TRBJ1-4	CASSPHRGLGTNEKLFF	TGTGCCAGTAGTCCCCACAGGGGACTGGGAACTAATGAAAAACTGTTTTTT
.	.	TRBV7-2	TRBJ1-3	CASSPTGPSGNTIYF	TGTGCCAGCAGCCCTACAGGGCCCTCTGGAAACACCATATATTTT
.	TRBD1	TRBV5-1	TRBJ1-6	CASSLAAGTGDFAPLHF	TGCGCCAGCAGCTTGGCCGCCGGGACAGGGGATTTCGCACCCCTCCACTTT
once	TRBD1	TRBV2	TRBJ2-7	CASSGEGTGGPYEQYF	TGTGCCAGCAGTGGGGAGGGGACAGGGGGTCCCTACGAGCAGTACTTC
.	TRBD1	TRBV3-1/TRBV3-2	TRBJ2-2	CASSLWQGVTGELFF	TGTGCCAGCAGCCTTTGGCAGGGGGTAACCGGGGAGCTGTTTTTT
.	.	TRBV6-2/TRBV6-3	TRBJ1-1	CASSYRQGLWTEAFF	TGTGCCAGCAGTTACCGCCAGGGTTTGTGGACTGAAGCTTTCTTT
.	.	TRBV12-5	TRBJ2-6	CASGLGYSGANVLTF	TGTGCTAGTGGTTTGGGTTACTCTGGGGCCAACGTCCTGACTTTC
.	TRBD2	TRBV5-1	TRBJ2-7	CASSFGTNPYEQYF	TGCGCCAGCAGCTTCGGGACTAACCCCTACGAGCAGTACTTC
.	.	TRBV4-3	TRBJ2-2	CASSQGPGGANTGELFF	TGCGCCAGCAGCCAAGGGCCCGGAGGGGCGAACACCGGGGAGCTGTTTTTT
.	TRBD1	TRBV6-5	TRBJ2-3	CASRWDRGTDTQYF	TGTGCCAGCAGATGGGACAGGGGAACAGATACGCAGTATTTT
.	TRBD1	TRBV29-1	TRBJ1-1	CSVEDYQDRGFEAFF	TGCAGCGTTGAAGATTACCAGGACAGGGGTTTTGAAGCTTTCTTT
.	.	TRBV11-2	TRBJ1-2	CASRWTREGPTRGYGYTF	TGTGCCAGCAGATGGACGCGGGAGGGTCCCACAAGGGGCTATGGCTACACCTTC
.	TRBD1	TRBV4-1	TRBJ1-1	CASSQERRQGVTEAFF	TGCGCCAGCAGCCAAGAGAGACGGCAGGGGGTTACTGAAGCTTTCTTT
.	TRBD1	TRBV19	TRBJ2-1	CASSFPGGHNEQFF	TGTGCCAGTAGTTTCCCAGGGGGACACAATGAGCAGTTCTTC
.	.	TRBV11-1	TRBJ1-3	CASSFSGSGNTIYF	TGTGCCAGCAGCTTCAGCGGCTCTGGAAACACCATATATTTT